A selection of T cell receptor beta chains follows, all from one sample in a study of cytomegalovirus exposure and HLA in healthy donors. Profiling relied on immunoSEQ multiplex PCR, and the TCRdb table lists in-frame clones only, not all of them. Here the sample spans fewer than 350,000 clones, around nine tenths being singletons. Sequencing was done on a sample of PBMCs. These receptors originate from a woman aged 18-29 years in good health and CMV-seronegative. The CDR3 runs from the conserved cysteine through the conserved F or W. The order of the fields is V gene, D gene, clone size, J gene, CDR3 protein, CDR3 DNA. D genes are given only for firm matches. Clone size is stated in some rows and not others, as once, few, many or a class when expanded.

TRBV4-2	.	.	TRBJ2-7	CASSLDRGSGEQYF	TGTGCCAGCAGCCTAGACCGGGGTAGCGGCGAGCAGTACTTC
TRBV6-1	.	.	TRBJ1-4	CASSLTVTNEKLFF	TGTGCCAGCAGTCTGACAGTAACTAATGAAAAACTGTTTTTT
TRBV6-1	.	.	TRBJ1-6	CASSEAAGSPLHF	TGTGCCAGCAGTGAAGCGGCAGGATCACCCCTCCACTTT
TRBV27	TRBD1	.	TRBJ1-2	CASSPIPPGQGRGYTF	TGTGCCAGCAGTCCTATCCCTCCGGGACAGGGCCGTGGCTACACCTTC
TRBV19	.	.	TRBJ1-3	CASSIGQTFSGNTIYF	TGTGCCAGTAGTATCGGCCAGACTTTCTCTGGAAACACCATATATTTT
TRBV29-1	TRBD1	.	TRBJ2-7	CSVADRGPHYEQYF	TGCAGCGTTGCCGACAGGGGACCGCACTACGAGCAGTACTTC
TRBV5-1	.	.	TRBJ1-3	CASSAAEHKRLASGNTIYF	TGCGCCAGCAGCGCCGCCGAGCACAAGCGCCTTGCCTCTGGAAACACCATATATTTT
TRBV9	TRBD2	.	TRBJ2-1	CASSVEPSGNEQFF	TGTGCCAGCAGCGTAGAGCCTAGCGGCAATGAGCAGTTCTTC
TRBV27	.	once	TRBJ1-2	CASSPGGLVNGYTF	TGTGCCAGCAGCCCTGGGGGCCTAGTGAATGGCTACACCTTC
TRBV29-1	TRBD2	.	TRBJ2-7	CSVTGTSGGYEQYF	TGCAGCGTGACAGGGACTAGCGGGGGCTACGAGCAGTACTTC
TRBV2	.	.	TRBJ2-5	CASSNGVAETQYF	TGTGCCAGCAGCAACGGGGTTGCCGAGACCCAGTACTTC
TRBV15	TRBD1	.	TRBJ1-5	CATSSLDREVFNQPQHF	TGTGCCACCAGCAGTCTCGACAGGGAGGTCTTCAATCAGCCCCAGCATTTT
TRBV19	.	once	TRBJ2-5	CASSMMDSTLETQYF	TGTGCCAGTAGTATGATGGACTCGACCTTAGAGACCCAGTACTTC
TRBV19	.	.	TRBJ2-7	CASSISGSYEQYF	TGTGCCAGTAGTATATCAGGATCCTACGAGCAGTACTTC
TRBV5-1	TRBD1	.	TRBJ2-7	CASRATGQHYEQYF	TGCGCCAGCAGGGCGACAGGGCAACACTACGAGCAGTACTTC
TRBV5-1	TRBD2	few	TRBJ2-3	CASSLEGLAGGLDTQYF	TGCGCCAGCAGCTTGGAGGGGCTAGCGGGGGGTTTGGATACGCAGTATTTT
TRBV29-1	TRBD1	.	TRBJ1-2	CSVEGQGAGGYTF	TGCAGCGTTGAAGGCCAGGGGGCGGGAGGCTACACCTTC
TRBV19	.	.	TRBJ1-6	CASSSTGNGSPLHF	TGTGCCAGTAGCTCCACAGGGAACGGTTCACCCCTCCACTTT
TRBV18	TRBD1	.	TRBJ1-5	CASSGDRGYQPQHF	TGTGCCAGCTCAGGGGACAGAGGATATCAGCCCCAGCATTTT
TRBV2	.	.	TRBJ1-5	CASSARRDQPQHF	TGTGCCAGCAGCGCGAGGAGGGATCAGCCCCAGCATTTT
TRBV19	.	.	TRBJ1-5	CASSIVPPGPQHF	TGTGCCAGTAGTATAGTTCCCCCCGGGCCCCAGCATTTT
TRBV14	.	.	TRBJ2-5	CASSQRSLGGTQYF	TGTGCCAGCAGCCAACGTAGTCTAGGGGGGACCCAGTACTTC
TRBV5-1	TRBD1	.	TRBJ1-6	CASSLEGQGKKWISSPLHF	TGCGCCAGCAGCTTAGAGGGACAGGGGAAGAAGTGGATTAGTTCACCCCTCCACTTT
TRBV27	.	.	TRBJ1-4	CASSLSYRGEGNEKLFF	TGTGCCAGCAGTTTATCCTACCGGGGTGAGGGTAATGAAAAACTGTTTTTT
TRBV7-8	TRBD1	.	TRBJ1-1	CASSSQGALPEAFF	TGTGCCAGCAGCTCACAGGGGGCGCTTCCTGAAGCTTTCTTT
TRBV10-3	.	.	TRBJ2-3	CAITADWGDTQYF	TGTGCCATCACGGCGGACTGGGGAGATACGCAGTATTTT
TRBV7-3	TRBD2	.	TRBJ2-1	CASSSGVAGGSYNEQFF	TGTGCCAGCAGCTCTGGAGTAGCGGGGGGCTCCTACAATGAGCAGTTCTTC
TRBV6-5	.	once	TRBJ1-4	CASRRGWGNEKLFF	TGTGCCAGCCGTAGGGGGTGGGGTAATGAAAAACTGTTTTTT
TRBV6-5	.	.	TRBJ2-7	CASSSGGGDYEQYF	TGTGCCAGCAGCAGTGGGGGGGGCGATTACGAGCAGTACTTC
TRBV29-1	.	.	TRBJ2-7	CSVEDPAGNRYEQYF	TGCAGCGTTGAAGATCCTGCGGGGAACCGCTACGAGCAGTACTTC
TRBV9	TRBD1	once	TRBJ1-5	CASSVGSTGNQPQHF	TGTGCCAGCAGCGTAGGGTCGACAGGGAATCAGCCCCAGCATTTT
TRBV29-1	.	.	TRBJ1-3	CSVGLSGSSGNTIYF	TGCAGCGTTGGGCTCTCGGGGAGTTCTGGAAACACCATATATTTT
TRBV28	TRBD2	.	TRBJ2-3	CASSSLWSSSGDTDTQYF	TGTGCCAGCAGTTCCCTGTGGTCTTCTAGCGGGGACACAGATACGCAGTATTTT
TRBV18	.	.	TRBJ2-1	CASSPPGYNEQFF	TGTGCCAGCTCACCACCCGGGTACAATGAGCAGTTCTTC
TRBV7-3	.	.	TRBJ2-7	CASSPVPSGGPYEQYF	TGTGCCAGCAGCCCAGTCCCGTCGGGGGGCCCCTACGAGCAGTACTTC
TRBV10-2	.	.	TRBJ1-2	CASTGQDYGYTF	TGCGCCAGCACGGGACAAGACTATGGCTACACCTTC
TRBV11-2	.	.	TRBJ2-3	CASSSRFGAQYF	TGTGCCAGCAGCTCCCGCTTCGGGGCGCAGTATTTT
TRBV10-1	.	once	TRBJ2-1	CASSESGGQGWGNEQFF	TGCGCCAGCAGTGAGAGCGGGGGACAGGGATGGGGCAATGAGCAGTTCTTC
TRBV9	.	few	TRBJ2-7	CASSVDTGPTYEQYF	TGTGCCAGCAGCGTGGACACAGGGCCGACCTACGAGCAGTACTTC
TRBV27	.	few	TRBJ1-4	CASSWTVTEKLFF	TGTGCCAGCAGTTGGACAGTAACTGAAAAACTGTTTTTT
TRBV5-6	.	.	TRBJ1-5	CASSLERAQPQHF	TGTGCCAGCAGCTTGGAGAGGGCTCAGCCCCAGCATTTT
TRBV5-1	TRBD2	.	TRBJ2-7	CASSLAGRGLTREQYF	TGCGCCAGCAGCTTGGCCGGGAGGGGCCTCACTAGGGAGCAGTACTTC
TRBV12-5	.	.	TRBJ2-5	CASGLQVKDSGEETQYF	TGTGCTAGTGGTTTGCAAGTTAAGGACTCCGGGGAAGAGACCCAGTACTTC
TRBV5-1	.	.	TRBJ1-1	CASSVSMNTEAFF	TGCGCCAGCAGCGTGTCTATGAACACTGAAGCTTTCTTT
TRBV27	TRBD2	.	TRBJ2-1	CAAAGGFYNEQFF	TGTGCCGCAGCGGGGGGTTTCTACAATGAGCAGTTCTTC
TRBV29-1	TRBD2	.	TRBJ2-1	CSDRTSGGLNNEQFF	TGCAGCGACCGGACTAGCGGGGGCTTAAACAATGAGCAGTTCTTC
TRBV11-1	.	once	TRBJ2-1	CASSLAEAGYNEQFF	TGTGCCAGCAGCTTAGCGGAGGCGGGATACAATGAGCAGTTCTTC
TRBV13	TRBD2	.	TRBJ2-3	CASSAILAGPGDTQYF	TGTGCCAGCAGCGCGATACTAGCGGGGCCTGGAGATACGCAGTATTTT
TRBV6-5	.	.	TRBJ1-5	CASSPTKWGGPQHF	TGTGCCAGCAGTCCGACAAAATGGGGGGGGCCCCAGCATTTT
TRBV10-2	TRBD2	.	TRBJ2-3	CASSEWASGGYSTDTQYF	TGCGCCAGCAGTGAGTGGGCTAGCGGGGGATATAGCACAGATACGCAGTATTTT